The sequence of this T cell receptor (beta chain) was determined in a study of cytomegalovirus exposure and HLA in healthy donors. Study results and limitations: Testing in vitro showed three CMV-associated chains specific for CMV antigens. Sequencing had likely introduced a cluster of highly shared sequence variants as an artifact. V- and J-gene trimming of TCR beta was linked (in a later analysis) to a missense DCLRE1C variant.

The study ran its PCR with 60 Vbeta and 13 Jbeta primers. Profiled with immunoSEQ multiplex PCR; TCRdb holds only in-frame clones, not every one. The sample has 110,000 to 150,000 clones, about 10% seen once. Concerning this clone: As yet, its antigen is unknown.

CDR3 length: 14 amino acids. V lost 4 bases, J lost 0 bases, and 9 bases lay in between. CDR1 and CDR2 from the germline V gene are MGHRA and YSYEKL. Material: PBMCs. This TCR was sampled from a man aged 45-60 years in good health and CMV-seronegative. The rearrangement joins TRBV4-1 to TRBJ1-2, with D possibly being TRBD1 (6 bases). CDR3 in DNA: TGCGCCAGCAGCCGGGGGGGCGCTAACTATGGCTACACCTTC. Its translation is CASSRGGANYGYTF.